This TCR beta chain stems from a study of CD8 T cells in Susac syndrome. In contrast to the negatively isolated CD8+ and CD4+ T cells, TEMRA cells were FACS-enriched. RNA was extracted with the RNeasy kit, and a quantity of about 0.45 to 1 ug was reverse transcribed using random hexamers. immunoSEQ multiplex PCR amplified TCR beta CDR3 across 54 Vbeta, 13 Jbeta. TCRdb recomputed calls from the immunoSEQ multiplex PCR reads with MiXCR, one row per CDR3 protein. The data contain more than 95,000 distinct CDR3 sequences, over 90% of them singletons. The V end was cut by 3 bases, the J end by 8 bases, with 19 bases between. The germline V gene has CDR1 PRHDT and CDR2 FYEKMQ (reference sequence). This CDR3 region has 16 residues.

The V call is TRBV13, the J call TRBJ1-4, with D possibly matching TRBD1 (5 bases). This receptor was identified in a human donor with multiple sclerosis. Sequencing was carried out using CD8+ T cells from PBMCs. The CDR3 DNA follows: TGTGCCAGCAGCTTGAAAAGGGAGGGACCAAGGGAAAAACTGTTTTTT. Its translation: CASSLKREGPREKLFF.